One and the same sample provided the 5 T cell receptor beta chains below, sequenced in a study of cytomegalovirus exposure and HLA in healthy donors. Primers: 60 Vbeta forward and 13 Jbeta reverse. Assay: immunoSEQ multiplex PCR; the TCRdb copy retains only in-frame clones and omits some. In total, the table holds approximately 210,000 clones. Input material: PBMCs. Receptor source: a woman aged 25 to 39 in good health and CMV-seropositive.

The rearrangement joins TRBV28 to TRBJ1-5; D may be TRBD1 (5 bases). Germline V gene sequence: CDR1 MDHEN, CDR2 SYDVKM. V lost 6 bases and J lost 6, with 12 bases in between. This CDR3 region has 13 residues. The DNA for the CDR3 is TGTGCCAGCAGCGAAGTCAGGGTTCAGCCCCAGCATTTT. Amino acid sequence: CASSEVRVQPQHF.

The gene calls are TRBV10-3 and TRBJ2-3; no reliable D call. V dropped 2 bases and J dropped 5 bases, with 5 bases sitting between them. Germline CDR1 reads ENHRY; CDR2 reads SYGVKD. CDR3 size: 12 residues. For the CDR3, the DNA is TGTGCCATCAGTGAGAGAGAAGATACGCAGTATTTT. Its translation: CAISEREDTQYF.

The chain links TRBV6-6 to TRBJ1-3; 9 nucleotides agree with TRBD1. The germline V gene encodes CDR1 MNHNY and CDR2 SVGAGI (reference sequence). The CDR3 spans 15 residues. V trimming: 4 bases; J trimming: 3 bases; junction bases outside the gene matches: 4. The CDR3 region has the DNA TGTGCCAGCAGTTCTGACAGGGGGTTTGGAAACACCATATATTTT. It translates to CASSSDRGFGNTIYF.

This chain joins TRBV5-5 and TRBJ1-6; D not resolved. This CDR3 spans 13 amino acids. Germline V gene lookup returns CDR1 SGHKS and CDR2 YYEKEE (reference sequence). V was cut by 1 base and J by 8 bases, with 7 bases left in between. CDR3: CASSLLNYSPLHF. The CDR3 DNA reads as TGTGCCAGCAGCTTGCTTAATTATTCACCCCTCCACTTT.

The gene calls are TRBV5-1 and TRBJ1-3; no firm D call. Trimming cost V 4 bases and J 4 bases, with 12 bases left between them. CDR1 and CDR2 (germline): SGHRS, YFSETQ. This CDR3 contains 14 residues. CDR3 coding DNA: TGCGCCAGCAGCATGGACCCCCGGGGAAACACCATATATTTT. Translated: CASSMDPRGNTIYF. The variable domain in full, completed from reference TRBV5-1 and TRBJ1-3, reads KAGVTQTPRYLIKTRGQQVTLSCSPISGHRSVSWYQQTPGQGLQFLFEYFSETQRNKGNFPGRFSGRQFSNSRSEMNVSTLELGDSALYLCASSMDPRGNTIYFGEGSWLTVV.